A selection of T cell receptor beta chains follows, all from one sample in a study of blood T cells in healthy people across ages. TCRdb re-called the 5' RACE reads through MiXCR, storing one row per CDR3 protein. The sample carries some 640,000 distinct CDR3 sequences, approximately 50% recorded once. Sequenced sample: blood. The receptors here all came from a woman aged 60 to 75 in good health. CDR3s include the opening cysteine and the closing phenylalanine or tryptophan. The D gene is left open where the match is weak. A row's size may be missing; if present it is once, few, many or a size class.

size	D	V	length	J	DNA	CDR3
-	-	TRBV27	14	TRBJ2-7	TGTGCCAGCGGTCTGGACATTCGTGCCTACGAGCAGTACTTC	CASGLDIRAYEQYF
-	TRBD1	TRBV24-1	15	TRBJ2-7	TGTGCCACCAGTGACCGGACAGGGGGTGATTACGAGCAGTACTTC	CATSDRTGGDYEQYF
-	TRBD1	TRBV11-2	15	TRBJ2-1	TGTGCCAGCAGCCAGGGGACAGACCCCTCCTACGAGCAGTTCTTC	CASSQGTDPSYEQFF
-	-	TRBV29-1	16	TRBJ2-1	TGCAGCGTTGACGGGGGCGGGTCGAGCTCCTACAATGAGCAGTTCTTC	CSVDGGGSSSYNEQFF
-	TRBD1	TRBV7-2	16	TRBJ2-7	TGTGCCAGCAGCTCACACCGGGACAGGGGGTTGATGGAGCAGTACTTC	CASSSHRDRGLMEQYF
-	-	TRBV20-1	15	TRBJ2-1	TGCAGTGCTAGAGTTGCCGGGATTATCGTGGATGAGCAGTTCTTC	CSARVAGIIVDEQFF
-	TRBD2	TRBV5-4	16	TRBJ2-1	TGTGCCAGTAGACTAGCGGGAGGCCGCTCGGACGGAGAGCAGTTCTTC	CASRLAGGRSDGEQFF
once	TRBD2	TRBV12-3/TRBV12-4	15	TRBJ2-7	TGTGCCAGCAGTACTAGCGGGAGATCCTACAATGAGCAGTACTTC	CASSTSGRSYNEQYF
many	TRBD2	TRBV27	14	TRBJ2-1	TGTGCCACCCTTGGACTAGCGGGAGTATCTGAGCAGTTCTTC	CATLGLAGVSEQFF
-	TRBD2	TRBV20-1	15	TRBJ2-7	TGCAGTGCTAGATTTTTAAGGACTAGCGGTTACGAGCAGTACTTC	CSARFLRTSGYEQYF
many	-	TRBV20-1	13	TRBJ2-4	TGCAGTGTTCCGACTAGGGCCAAAAACATTCAGTACTTC	CSVPTRAKNIQYF
few	-	TRBV20-1	14	TRBJ2-7	TGCAGTGCTCCCTTTGGCGGGTACTCCTACGAGCAGTACTTC	CSAPFGGYSYEQYF
few	-	TRBV29-1	14	TRBJ2-7	TGCAGCGTTGAAGTAGGGAAGGTATCCTACGAGCAGTACTTC	CSVEVGKVSYEQYF
-	TRBD1	TRBV7-3	14	TRBJ1-2	TGTGCCAGCAGCTTAAGGAGACAGGGAGACGGCTACACCTTC	CASSLRRQGDGYTF
-	-	TRBV7-8	15	TRBJ2-2	TGTGCCAGCAGCTTAGTTTACCAGAAACCCCGGGAGCTGTTTTTT	CASSLVYQKPRELFF
-	-	TRBV6-6	13	TRBJ2-1	TGTGCCAGCAGTTACAGTACGGGGCAGGAGCAGTTCTTC	CASSYSTGQEQFF
-	TRBD2	TRBV20-1	13	TRBJ2-7	TGCAGTGCTAGGACTAGCGGAGGGGTCGAGCAGTACTTC	CSARTSGGVEQYF
many	TRBD2	TRBV18	14	TRBJ2-7	TGTGCCAGCTCACCGCAAACTAGCGGGGGCGAGCAGTACTTC	CASSPQTSGGEQYF
-	TRBD2	TRBV20-1	15	TRBJ2-7	TGCAGTGCTGGGAGGATAGCGGGAGGGCTGGGAGAGCAGTACTTC	CSAGRIAGGLGEQYF
few	-	TRBV4-3	13	TRBJ2-7	TGCGCCAGCAGCCAAGATTCGGAGGACGAGCAGTACTTC	CASSQDSEDEQYF
-	TRBD2	TRBV28	14	TRBJ2-1	TGTGCCAGCAGTACACGGACTAGCGGGAATGAGCAGTTCTTC	CASSTRTSGNEQFF
-	-	TRBV7-9	14	TRBJ2-1	TGTGCCAGCAGCGGACCCGGGACCTACAATGAGCAGTTCTTC	CASSGPGTYNEQFF
-	TRBD2	TRBV20-1	19	TRBJ2-5	TGCAGTGCTAGAGCCCGGACTAGGTCGGAATCCCGATTGGGGGAGACCCAGTACTTC	CSARARTRSESRLGETQYF
-	-	TRBV5-1	15	TRBJ2-3	TGCGCCAGCAGCTCCCGACAGGAGCGCACAGATACGCAGTATTTT	CASSSRQERTDTQYF
-	TRBD2	TRBV5-1	15	TRBJ2-1	TGCGCCAGCAGCTCCACTAGCGGGAGCCTCAATGAGCAGTTCTTC	CASSSTSGSLNEQFF
few	-	TRBV4-1	14	TRBJ2-1	TGCGCCAGCAGCCAAGGGCAGGGTGGCAATGAGCAGTTCTTC	CASSQGQGGNEQFF
many	TRBD2	TRBV24-1	16	TRBJ2-3	TGTGCCACCAGTGATGGGGCGGGAGTGAATTCAGATACGCAGTATTTT	CATSDGAGVNSDTQYF
-	TRBD1	TRBV15	15	TRBJ2-7	TGTGCCACCGAGGCAATCGGGACAGGGGCCTACGAGCAGTACTTC	CATEAIGTGAYEQYF
-	-	TRBV24-1	15	TRBJ2-1	TGTGCCACCAGTGATTTCGGGAGCCTCTACAATGAGCAGTTCTTC	CATSDFGSLYNEQFF
many	TRBD2	TRBV20-1	15	TRBJ2-5	TGCAGTGCTAGAGTAGGGACTAGCCACCAAGAGACCCAGTACTTC	CSARVGTSHQETQYF
few	TRBD2	TRBV6-5	15	TRBJ2-3	TGTGCCAGCAGTTACGTTAGCGGGAGCACAGATACGCAGTATTTT	CASSYVSGSTDTQYF
few	-	TRBV10-3	16	TRBJ2-1	TGTGCCATCAGTGAGTTCACAGGGCTAACCAACAATGAGCAGTTCTTC	CAISEFTGLTNNEQFF
-	-	TRBV12-3/TRBV12-4	15	TRBJ1-6	TGTGCCAGCAATGCATTTGGGGGGCGCGGTTCACCCCTCCACTTT	CASNAFGGRGSPLHF
-	-	TRBV7-2	14	TRBJ1-1	TGTGCCAGCAGCTCTGATCTGGGGAAAACTGAAGCTTTCTTT	CASSSDLGKTEAFF
-	TRBD2	TRBV7-3	18	TRBJ2-7	TGTGCCAGCAGCGAACTAGCGGGGTACGCCCCGGACTCCTACGAGCAGTACTTC	CASSELAGYAPDSYEQYF
few	-	TRBV12-3/TRBV12-4	13	TRBJ1-2	TGTGCCAGCAGTTTAGTCGGAGACTATGGCTACACCTTC	CASSLVGDYGYTF
few	-	TRBV2	11	TRBJ2-3	TGTGCCAGCAAGACCACAGATACGCAGTATTTT	CASKTTDTQYF
-	-	TRBV7-9	13	TRBJ1-5	TGTGCCAGCAGCAACAGGGAATATCAGCCCCAGCATTTT	CASSNREYQPQHF
once	-	TRBV27	13	TRBJ2-1	TGTGCCAGTGGTCCAGCGAGTTACAATGAGCAGTTCTTC	CASGPASYNEQFF
few	-	TRBV5-1	14	TRBJ2-7	TGCGCCAGCAGGTGGACAGTTCTCTCCTACGAGCAGTACTTC	CASRWTVLSYEQYF
-	TRBD1	TRBV7-2	19	TRBJ2-6	TGTGCCAGCAGAGGAGTGGGTCAGGGGGTTTTCTCTGGGGCCAACGTCCTGACTTTC	CASRGVGQGVFSGANVLTF